These 28 T cell receptor beta chains were sequenced from one sample in a study of lymphopenia after photon versus proton radiotherapy. Sequencing was performed with immunoSEQ multiplex PCR; in TCRdb, only in-frame clones are kept and a portion is missing. The profile covers 70,000 or so clones, with about 90% appearing a single time and around 2.2% taken by the ten largest. Here the sequenced sample was peripheral blood, taken from a patient treated with photon-based radiotherapy. The origin of the receptors is a woman aged 35 to 49 with cholangiocarcinoma.

The genes are TRBV6-1 and TRBJ1-2, with D hard to call. The germline CDR1 and CDR2 sequences are MNHNS and SASEGT. The V end lost 4 bases, the J end lost 8 bases, and 14 bases lay between the germline ends. This CDR3 is built from 13 residues. As DNA, the CDR3 is TGTGCCAGCAGTGCTTTCGAGGGAGGCGGCTACACCTTC. Translation: CASSAFEGGGYTF.

This clone showed up just once. The V call is TRBV27, the J call TRBJ1-1; no clear D gene. The CDR3 loop spans 13 amino acids. V was trimmed by 6 bases and J by 10 bases, leaving 18 bases between them. Germline lookup yields CDR1 MNHEY and CDR2 SMNVEV (reference sequence). The CDR3 nucleotides are TGTGCCAGCAGCCCCTCGGTAAGATCGCGAGCTTTCTTT. Translation gives CASSPSVRSRAFF.

The chain couples TRBV11-2 to TRBJ2-5, with D possibly being TRBD1 (5 bases). V was pared by 0 bases and J by 6 bases, with 20 bases between. Germline V gene sequence: CDR1 SGHAT, CDR2 FQNNGV. This CDR3 contains 17 residues. This chain's CDR3 is CASSLDHNGRARQTQYF. The CDR3 region has the DNA TGTGCCAGCAGCTTAGATCATAACGGCAGGGCGAGGCAGACCCAGTACTTC.

The chain combines TRBV5-4 with TRBJ2-5, with D possibly being TRBD1 (6 bases). Trimming cost V 4 bases and J 2 bases, with 12 bases left between them. Germline CDR1 reads SGHNT; CDR2 reads YYREEE (reference sequence). This CDR3 has 14 amino acids. CDR3 nucleotides: TGTGCCAGCAGCCCTGGACAGAGGCAAGAGACCCAGTACTTC. This codes for CASSPGQRQETQYF.

Turning to this clone: One end of the junction fails to match germline, which may point to a read error. Other DNA sequences within the sample encode an identical CDR3. The chain joins TRBV9 to TRBJ2-7; 7 bases map to TRBD1. Germline V gives CDR1 SGDLS, CDR2 YYNGEE. CDR3 size: 13 residues. Here the CDR3 DNA reads TGTGCCAGCAGCTCAGGGGGTCCCAACGAGCAATACTTC. This sequence encodes CASSSGGPNEQYF. The whole variable domain, remainder taken from reference TRBV9 and TRBJ2-7, is DSGVTQTPKHLITATGQRVTLRCSPRSGDLSVYWYQQSLDQGLQFLIQYYNGEERAKGNILERFSAQQFPDLHSELNLSSLELGDSALYFCASSSGGPNEQYFGPGTRLTVT.

This chain uses TRBV10-1 with TRBJ1-5, with a possible D match to TRBD1 (6 bases). The CDR3 runs 12 residues. Germline V gene data show CDR1 as WNHNN and CDR2 as SYGVQD (reference sequence). V was pared by 7 bases and J by 9 bases, with 13 bases between. Here the CDR3 reads CASTLDSRPQHF. The CDR3 nucleotides are TGCGCCAGCACCCTGGACAGTCGGCCCCAGCATTTT.

The chain joins TRBV10-3 to TRBJ2-7, with 8 bases identical to TRBD2. The trim removed 4 bases at V and 7 bases at J, leaving 15 bases unmatched. Germline loops: CDR1 ENHRY, CDR2 SYGVKD. The CDR3 consists of 16 residues. Here the CDR3 reads CAISGSSGSGLGEQYF. In DNA form, the CDR3 reads TGTGCCATCAGTGGGTCCAGCGGGAGCGGTCTTGGGGAGCAGTACTTC.

This chain links TRBV5-1 with TRBJ1-5; tentative D call: TRBD1 (5 bases). The germline V and J ends were trimmed by 0 bases and 4 bases, with 11 bases remaining between them. Germline assignment: CDR1 SGHRS and CDR2 YFSETQ. The CDR3 has 15 residues. In DNA form, the CDR3 reads TGCGCCAGCAGCTTGGGTGGGACGGATAATCAGCCCCAGCATTTT. Its translation is CASSLGGTDNQPQHF.

The V gene is TRBV28, the J gene TRBJ2-7; 9 bases are a match to TRBD1. Trimming took 6 bases from V and 0 from J; bases not matched to a gene: 3. The CDR3 is 14 residues long. CDR1 and CDR2 from the germline V gene are MDHEN and SYDVKM. CDR3 nucleotide sequence: TGTGCCAGCAGGCGGACAGGGGCCTCCTACGAGCAGTACTTC. Its protein is CASRRTGASYEQYF. The entire variable domain, with the rest obtained from reference TRBV28 and TRBJ2-7, is as follows: DVKVTQSSRYLVKRTGEKVFLECVQDMDHENMFWYRQDPGLGLRLIYFSYDVKMKEKGDIPEGYSVSREKKERFSLILESASTNQTSMYLCASRRTGASYEQYFGPGTRLTVT.

The gene calls are TRBV11-2 and TRBJ2-7; D possibly corresponds to TRBD2 (6 bases). Per the germline V gene, CDR1 is SGHAT and CDR2 is FQNNGV. The CDR3 length is 15 residues. Trimming took 4 bases from V and 7 from J, leaving 20 bases between them. Written as DNA, the CDR3 is TGTGCCAGCAGCTCCGAGGGCGGGCGGGGCTGGGAGCAGTACTTC. Translation gives CASSSEGGRGWEQYF.

A few counts support this clone. The chain couples TRBV4-1 to TRBJ2-7; maybe TRBD1 (6 bases). Germline-derived CDR1 and CDR2 are MGHRA and YSYEKL. The CDR3 is 13 amino acids. V was trimmed by 3 bases and J by 3 bases, leaving 9 bases between them. CDR3 nucleotides: TGCGCCAGCAGCCACGGACAGTTCTACGAGCAGTACTTC. This encodes CASSHGQFYEQYF.

This chain links TRBV28 with TRBJ2-6; no reliable D call. With 6 bases removed from V and 3 bases from J, the gap between germline ends came to 9 bases. The CDR3 covers 14 residues. Germline CDR1 and CDR2: MDHEN and SYDVKM. The chain's CDR3 is CASSPPIGANVLTF. DNA for the CDR3: TGTGCCAGCAGCCCTCCGATTGGGGCCAACGTCCTGACTTTC.

About this clone: A read error may account for a junction end that differs from germline. V is TRBV4-1 and J is TRBJ2-1; 11 bases are a match to TRBD2. There are 21 residues in the CDR3. The germline CDR1 and CDR2 sequences are MGHRA and YSYEKL. The CDR3 DNA sequence: TGCGCCAGCAACCAAGATCAGATGGCTAGCGGGGGGCTCAGCTCCTACAATGAGCAGTTCTTC. The encoded protein is CASNQDQMASGGLSSYNEQFF.

The chain uses TRBV5-1 and TRBJ2-5; 13 positions match TRBD2. J gave up 3 bases and V 3 bases, and 5 bases lay outside the gene matches. Germline V gives CDR1 SGHRS, CDR2 YFSETQ. CDR3 length: 16 residues. CDR3 residues: CASSWGTSGMEETQYF. The CDR3 region has the DNA TGCGCCAGCAGCTGGGGGACTAGCGGGATGGAAGAGACCCAGTACTTC.

This sequence joins TRBV20-1 and TRBJ1-1; D remains ambiguous. CDR1 DFQATT and CDR2 SNEGSKA come from the germline V gene (reference sequence). The CDR3 spans 11 residues. Trimming left V 1 base short and J 11 bases short, with 11 bases between. The CDR3 is CSARVQSLAFF. CDR3 sequence (DNA): TGCAGTGCTAGAGTGCAGTCCTTGGCTTTCTTT.

The chain has TRBV29-1 and TRBJ1-1; 11 nucleotides match TRBD1. Germline V lookup: CDR1 SQVTM, CDR2 ANQGSEA. J gave up 3 bases and V 6 bases, and 9 bases lay outside the gene matches. The CDR3 runs 15 residues. The CDR3 bases are TGCAGCGTGGCTGGGACAGGGGGAATTTACACTGAAGCTTTCTTT. Amino acid sequence: CSVAGTGGIYTEAFF.

The V and J genes are TRBV6-1 and TRBJ2-7; D is perhaps TRBD1 (5 bases). This CDR3 contains 15 residues. Germline loops: CDR1 MNHNS, CDR2 SASEGT. Trimming cost V 5 bases and J 7 bases, with 21 bases left between them. CDR3 region: CASSWSGLSLVEQYF. The CDR3 bases are TGTGCCAGCAGTTGGTCAGGGCTTTCTTTGGTGGAGCAGTACTTC.

This chain links TRBV19 with TRBJ1-5; D unclear. CDR1 is LNHDA and CDR2 is SQIVND in the germline V gene (reference sequence). V was trimmed by 5 bases and J by 2 bases, leaving 7 bases between them. This CDR3 comprises 13 residues. The CDR3 spells CASSERRNQPQHF. The DNA of the CDR3 is TGTGCCAGTAGTGAGAGGCGCAATCAGCCCCAGCATTTT.

The chain is built from TRBV2 and TRBJ1-1; D possibly corresponds to TRBD1 (6 bases). This CDR3 is built from 16 residues. Deletions cut 8 bases from V and 2 bases from J, with 21 bases between. Germline CDR1 and CDR2: SNHLY and FYNNEI. The CDR3 sequence: CASVQGGAGLNTEAFF. In DNA, the CDR3 is TGTGCCAGCGTCCAAGGGGGTGCGGGCCTTAACACTGAAGCTTTCTTT. The variable domain in full, with the rest retrieved from reference TRBV2 and TRBJ1-1, is EPEVTQTPSHQVTQMGQEVILRCVPISNHLYFYWYRQILGQKVEFLVSFYNNEISEKSEIFDDQFSVERPDGSNFTLKIRSTKLEDSAMYFCASVQGGAGLNTEAFFGQGTRLTVV.

This chain connects TRBV6-5 to TRBJ1-1; D remains unclear. Trimming pared 0 bases from V and 3 bases from J, leaving 8 bases between. Germline V gene data show CDR1 as MNHEY and CDR2 as SVGAGI. The CDR3 sequence is 14 residues long. CDR3 sequence: CASSYSVVYTEAFF. CDR3 bases: TGTGCCAGCAGTTACTCCGTAGTCTACACTGAAGCTTTCTTT.

Details on this clone: In this CDR3 the conserved last residue, phenylalanine or tryptophan, is missing, so a read error is likely. The DNA is omitted, as the CDR3 cannot be located on it reliably, and the CDR3 follows TCRdb's listing. The J gene is TRBJ1-1, the V gene TRBV5-8; the table's D call TRBD1 went unverified against the DNA. CDR1 SGHTS and CDR2 YDEGEE come from the germline V gene. The CDR3 length is 11 residues, termini included. This chain's CDR3 is CASSLRCDTLV.

V gene TRBV11-3 combines with J gene TRBJ1-1, with TRBD1 matching 9 bases. Germline lookup yields CDR1 SGHNT and CDR2 YENEEA. The CDR3 has 12 residues. Unmatched junction bases numbered 7, after V lost 5 bases and J lost 12 bases. CDR3 region: CASSVGQGQSFF. The CDR3 region has the DNA TGTGCCAGCAGCGTAGGACAGGGGCAATCTTTCTTT.

The genes are TRBV7-9 and TRBJ2-2; D possibly uses TRBD1 or TRBD2 (7 bases each). This CDR3 comprises 15 residues. V dropped 5 bases and J dropped 5 bases, with 15 bases sitting between them. Germline lookup yields CDR1 SEHNR and CDR2 FQNEAQ (reference sequence). CDR3 protein: CASSVQGRGTGELFF. The CDR3 coding sequence is TGTGCCAGCAGCGTACAGGGGAGGGGAACCGGGGAGCTGTTTTTT.

The V and J genes are TRBV19 and TRBJ2-5; 8 bases line up with TRBD2. Trimming took 3 bases from V and 4 from J; bases not matched to a gene: 16. The germline V gene encodes CDR1 LNHDA and CDR2 SQIVND (reference sequence). CDR3 length: 18 amino acids. The DNA for the CDR3 is TGTGCCAGTAGTATGGGCCAGCGGGGGTCCCGGAGGGGAGAGACCCAGTACTTC. As protein: CASSMGQRGSRRGETQYF.

The rearrangement uses TRBV28 and TRBJ1-2, with D perhaps matching TRBD1 (6 bases). CDR3 size: 11 residues. Trimming shortened V by 10 bases and J by 6 bases, and 12 bases separated the two germline ends. Germline-derived CDR1 and CDR2 are MDHEN and SYDVKM. The CDR3 sequence: CATLRGNGYTF. Here the CDR3 DNA reads TGTGCCACCCTGAGGGGGAATGGCTACACCTTC.

This clone was recorded once. The CDR3 protein is CASSQEGGLHNEQFF. CDR3 bases: TGCGCCAGCAGCCAAGAAGGGGGCCTCCACAATGAGCAGTTCTTC. The chain recombines TRBV4-3 with TRBJ2-1; 7 nucleotides match TRBD1. The CDR3 loop spans 15 amino acids. From germline, CDR1 is LGHNA and CDR2 YSLEER. The J segment lost 5 bases and the V segment lost 0 bases, leaving 4 bases of the junction unmatched.

The chain joins TRBV5-1 to TRBJ1-1, with 7 bases identical to TRBD1. The CDR3 consists of 14 residues. Germline CDR1 SGHRS, CDR2 YFSETQ. V shed 4 bases and J 3 bases; nucleotides not matched to a gene: 6. CDR3 region: CASSPRTGDTEAFF. Written as DNA, the CDR3 is TGCGCCAGCAGCCCCAGGACAGGCGACACTGAAGCTTTCTTT. Using reference TRBV5-1 and TRBJ1-1 for the parts outside the CDR3, the full variable domain is KAGVTQTPRYLIKTRGQQVTLSCSPISGHRSVSWYQQTPGQGLQFLFEYFSETQRNKGNFPGRFSGRQFSNSRSEMNVSTLELGDSALYLCASSPRTGDTEAFFGQGTRLTVV.

The chain recombines TRBV11-2 with TRBJ1-3; D gene uncertain. The CDR3 extends over 13 amino acids. Trimming shortened V by 7 bases and J by 7 bases, and 14 bases separated the two germline ends. CDR1 SGHAT and CDR2 FQNNGV come from the germline V gene. CDR3 bases: TGTGCCAGCACAAAGTACTCCACCAACACCATATATTTT. It translates to CASTKYSTNTIYF.